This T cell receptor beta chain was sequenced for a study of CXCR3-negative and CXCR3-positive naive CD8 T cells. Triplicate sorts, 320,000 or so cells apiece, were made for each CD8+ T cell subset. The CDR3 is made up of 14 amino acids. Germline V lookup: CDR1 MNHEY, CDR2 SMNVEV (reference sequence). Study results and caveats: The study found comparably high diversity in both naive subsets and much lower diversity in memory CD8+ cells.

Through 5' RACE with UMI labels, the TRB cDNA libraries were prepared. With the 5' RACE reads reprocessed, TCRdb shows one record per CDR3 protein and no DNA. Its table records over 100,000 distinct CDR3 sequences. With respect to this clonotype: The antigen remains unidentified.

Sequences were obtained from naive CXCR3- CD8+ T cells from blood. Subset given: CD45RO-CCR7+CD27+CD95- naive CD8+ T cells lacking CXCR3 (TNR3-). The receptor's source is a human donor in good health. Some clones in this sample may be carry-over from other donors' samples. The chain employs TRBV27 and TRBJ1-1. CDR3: CASSFSGINTEAFF.